Listed below are T cell receptor beta chains from one sample, sequenced in a study of shared clonotypes between healthy human individuals. Using immunoSEQ multiplex PCR, the repertoire was profiled, and TCRdb retains in-frame clones only, with some absent. The data contain a few million clones, roughly 90% of them seen just once; the ten biggest clones take up around 0.4%. The specimen sequenced was naive CD4+ T cells from PBMCs. The receptors originated from a man aged 18 to 29 in good health. Some clones in this sample may be carry-over from other donors' samples. The CDR3 runs from the conserved cysteine through the conserved F or W. The order of the fields is CDR3 DNA, CDR3 protein, D gene, J gene, clone size, V gene. D genes are given only for firm matches. The size of a clone is reported for some rows only, either as once, few or many, or as a class for expanded clones.

CDR3nt: TGTGCCAGCAGCGAGAACGAGGGCAATGAGCAGTTCTTC
CDR3aa: CASSENEGNEQFF
d_gene: -
j_gene: TRBJ2-1
abundance: few
v_gene: TRBV7-3

CDR3nt: TGTGCCAGCAGCTTGGCCGGGACTAGCGGGAGTATGTACGAGCAGTACTTC
CDR3aa: CASSLAGTSGSMYEQYF
d_gene: TRBD2
j_gene: TRBJ2-7
abundance: -
v_gene: TRBV7-6

CDR3nt: TGTGCCAGCGGGCGGGTAGGGGCCTACGAGCAGTACTTC
CDR3aa: CASGRVGAYEQYF
d_gene: -
j_gene: TRBJ2-7
abundance: -
v_gene: TRBV5-4

CDR3nt: TGTGCCAGCAGTCGACGACAGGGCAGCTCCTACGAGCAGTACTTC
CDR3aa: CASSRRQGSSYEQYF
d_gene: TRBD1
j_gene: TRBJ2-7
abundance: once
v_gene: TRBV7-2

CDR3nt: TGTGCCATCAGTGGGAAGACGGAGATCTACTTC
CDR3aa: CAISGKTEIYF
d_gene: -
j_gene: TRBJ2-7
abundance: -
v_gene: TRBV10-3

CDR3nt: TGTGCCAGCTCAACGGGACAGGGGGCTTTAAAGACCCAGTACTTC
CDR3aa: CASSTGQGALKTQYF
d_gene: TRBD1
j_gene: TRBJ2-5
abundance: -
v_gene: TRBV18

CDR3nt: TGTGCCAGCAGGTCGCCGGGGGGGGGACCAGATACGCAGTATTTT
CDR3aa: CASRSPGGGPDTQYF
d_gene: TRBD2
j_gene: TRBJ2-3
abundance: -
v_gene: TRBV27

CDR3nt: TGTGCCAGCAGCTTGAGGGCGGGCACTGAAGCTTTCTTT
CDR3aa: CASSLRAGTEAFF
d_gene: -
j_gene: TRBJ1-1
abundance: -
v_gene: TRBV5-4

CDR3nt: TGTGCCAGCACTGCTATGGGTGGCGATGAGACCCAGTACTTC
CDR3aa: CASTAMGGDETQYF
d_gene: -
j_gene: TRBJ2-5
abundance: -
v_gene: TRBV2

CDR3nt: TGTGCCAGCAGCGAGCCGGGACAAGCCTACAATGAGCAGTTCTTC
CDR3aa: CASSEPGQAYNEQFF
d_gene: -
j_gene: TRBJ2-1
abundance: once
v_gene: TRBV11-2

CDR3nt: TGTGCCAGCAGCAAAAACCATAAGGGACTAGCCCGGGCAGATACGCAGTATTTT
CDR3aa: CASSKNHKGLARADTQYF
d_gene: -
j_gene: TRBJ2-3
abundance: -
v_gene: TRBV21-1

CDR3nt: TGTGCCTGGAGTGCCGATGACGGAGCCTACGAGCAGTACTTC
CDR3aa: CAWSADDGAYEQYF
d_gene: -
j_gene: TRBJ2-7
abundance: once
v_gene: TRBV30

CDR3nt: TGTGCCAGCAGCTTAAAAGTTGGAAACACCATATATTTT
CDR3aa: CASSLKVGNTIYF
d_gene: -
j_gene: TRBJ1-3
abundance: -
v_gene: TRBV7-8

CDR3nt: TGCGCCAGCAGCCAGACAGGGAACTATGGCTACACCTTC
CDR3aa: CASSQTGNYGYTF
d_gene: TRBD1
j_gene: TRBJ1-2
abundance: -
v_gene: TRBV5-1

CDR3nt: TGTGCCAGCAGCCCCTTTAGGGGGAAGAACACCGGGGAGCTGTTTTTT
CDR3aa: CASSPFRGKNTGELFF
d_gene: -
j_gene: TRBJ2-2
abundance: -
v_gene: TRBV4-2

CDR3nt: TGTGCCAGCAGCCCCCAACCAGGACAGGGTATGGCCCAGTACTTC
CDR3aa: CASSPQPGQGMAQYF
d_gene: TRBD1
j_gene: TRBJ2-5
abundance: -
v_gene: TRBV7-6

CDR3nt: TGTGCCAGCAGCTTGGCGACTAGCGGGTACAATGAGCAGTTCTTC
CDR3aa: CASSLATSGYNEQFF
d_gene: TRBD2
j_gene: TRBJ2-1
abundance: -
v_gene: TRBV5-4

CDR3nt: TGTGCCAGCAGCCCCGAGCCCCTACTAACACAGCCCCAGCATTTT
CDR3aa: CASSPEPLLTQPQHF
d_gene: -
j_gene: TRBJ1-5
abundance: -
v_gene: TRBV4-2

CDR3nt: TGTGCCAGCTCACCCACTCAGGGGAGCCCTGGAAACACCATATATTTT
CDR3aa: CASSPTQGSPGNTIYF
d_gene: -
j_gene: TRBJ1-3
abundance: -
v_gene: TRBV18

CDR3nt: TGTGCCAGCAGCGGAGGGAGGGTTGAGCAGTTCTTC
CDR3aa: CASSGGRVEQFF
d_gene: TRBD2
j_gene: TRBJ2-1
abundance: -
v_gene: TRBV9

CDR3nt: TGTGCCAGCAGGGAGACAGGGTCTGGAAACACCATATATTTT
CDR3aa: CASRETGSGNTIYF
d_gene: TRBD1
j_gene: TRBJ1-3
abundance: -
v_gene: TRBV28

CDR3nt: TGTGCCAGCAGTTTAATCAGGGTGGGGAACACTGAAGCTTTCTTT
CDR3aa: CASSLIRVGNTEAFF
d_gene: -
j_gene: TRBJ1-1
abundance: -
v_gene: TRBV27